The 24 T cell receptor beta chains given below trace back to one sample, sequenced in a study of T-cell memory formation after mild COVID-19. In TCRdb, the 5' RACE reads were re-called with MiXCR into one record per CDR3 protein. Here the sample spans a few hundred thousand distinct CDR3 sequences, under 30% being singletons. The sample comprised PBMCs or a T cell subset sorted from them (not recorded which). The receptors shown here come from an adult woman who had mild COVID-19 (a few samples of this study predate the infection). Cell type and time point are not known.

V and J are TRBV14 and TRBJ1-6; TRBD1 might be the D (5 bases). Trimming removed 3 bases from V and 0 bases from J, with 12 bases in between. This CDR3 region has 17 residues. The V gene's germline CDR1 is SGHDN and CDR2 FVKESK. CDR3 nucleotides: TGTGCCAGCAGCCATTACGAGGGACTCTCCTATAATTCACCCCTCCACTTT. This codes for CASSHYEGLSYNSPLHF.

The chain combines TRBV2 with TRBJ1-2; D not resolved. The CDR3 totals 17 residues. The germline V gene has CDR1 SNHLY and CDR2 FYNNEI. V lost 1 base and J lost 3, with 18 bases in between. This CDR3 reads CASSEGVRDASDYGYTF. Written as DNA, the CDR3 is TGTGCCAGCAGTGAAGGGGTTCGAGATGCCTCGGACTATGGCTACACCTTC. Looking up the rest from reference TRBV2 and TRBJ1-2 gives the full variable domain: EPEVTQTPSHQVTQMGQEVILRCVPISNHLYFYWYRQILGQKVEFLVSFYNNEISEKSEIFDDQFSVERPDGSNFTLKIRSTKLEDSAMYFCASSEGVRDASDYGYTFGSGTRLTVV.

The table lists this clonotype with many counts. The chain links TRBV7-3 to TRBJ1-1, with TRBD1 matching 10 bases. Germline loops: CDR1 SGHTA, CDR2 FQGTGA. V dropped 3 bases and J dropped 4; count of bases not matched to a gene: 5. This CDR3 is built from 15 residues. CDR3 bases: TGTGCCAGCAGCTTGACAGGGGGCGCACCCACTGAAGCTTTCTTT. Protein product: CASSLTGGAPTEAFF.

This clonotype appeared a few times. The chain has TRBV11-2 and TRBJ2-3; D call uncertain. This CDR3 contains 15 residues. Per germline, CDR1 SGHAT and CDR2 FQNNGV. Trimming cost V 1 base and J 3 bases, with 11 bases left between them. CDR3 residues: CASSLALGTTDTQYF. CDR3 nucleotides: TGTGCCAGCAGCTTAGCGCTGGGTACGACAGATACGCAGTATTTT.

This chain links TRBV9 with TRBJ1-2, with 9 bases identical to TRBD1. The V and J ends lost 5 bases and 8 bases, in that order; junction bases with no gene match: 13. This CDR3 region has 15 residues. Germline lookup yields CDR1 SGDLS and CDR2 YYNGEE. This CDR3 reads CASRDPGQGRGGYTF. Written as DNA, the CDR3 is TGTGCCAGCAGGGATCCGGGACAGGGCCGAGGAGGCTACACCTTC.

This clonotype has just a few counts. The chain carries TRBV30 and TRBJ1-1; 7 nucleotides align to TRBD1. This CDR3 region has 12 residues. V lost 5 bases, J lost 0 bases, and 0 bases stayed unmatched. Germline V gives CDR1 GTSNPN, CDR2 SVGIG (reference sequence). The CDR3 DNA is TGTGCCTGGGACAGGGTGAACACTGAAGCTTTCTTT. Translated, it gives CAWDRVNTEAFF.

This clonotype was recorded only once. The chain couples TRBV7-8 to TRBJ2-3; no clear D. Per germline, CDR1 SGHVS and CDR2 FQNEAQ. The CDR3 totals 16 residues. Trimming took off 3 bases at V and 2 bases at J, with 15 bases between the two ends. CDR3 amino acids: CASSFVVGWFTDTQYF. CDR3 bases: TGTGCCAGCAGCTTCGTTGTGGGCTGGTTCACAGATACGCAGTATTTT.

The gene calls are TRBV4-2 and TRBJ2-1; 10 nucleotides match TRBD2. Unmatched junction bases numbered 10, after V lost 6 bases and J lost 2 bases. The CDR3 is 17 amino acids. CDR1 is LGHNA and CDR2 is YNFKEQ in the germline V gene. Here the CDR3 DNA reads TGTGCCAGCAGAAGATGGGGGACTAGCGACCCCTACAATGAGCAGTTCTTC. The encoded protein is CASRRWGTSDPYNEQFF.

This sequence joins TRBV6-1 and TRBJ2-7; 7 bases match TRBD1. CDR3 length equals 13 residues. CDR1 is MNHNS, CDR2 SASEGT, per germline. V shed 3 bases, J shed 7 bases, and the junction held 6 bases outside the gene matches. CDR3 bases: TGTGCCAGCAGTGAGGGACAGCTTCGGGAGCAGTACTTC. It encodes CASSEGQLREQYF.

In this sample, this clonotype turned up a few times. The rearrangement uses TRBV18 and TRBJ1-1; D not resolved. Trimming pared 3 bases from V and 1 base from J, leaving 9 bases between. CDR3 size: 14 residues. The V gene's germline CDR1 is KGHSH and CDR2 LQKENI. The CDR3 DNA sequence: TGTGCCAGCTCACCCTCCCAGGCGAACACTGAAGCTTTCTTT. It is translated as CASSPSQANTEAFF.

The CDR3 region has the DNA TGTGCCTGGACAGTCGGGAGGGCCAATGAGCAGTTCTTC. Translation gives CAWTVGRANEQFF. V gene TRBV30 combines with J gene TRBJ2-1; 8 bases align to TRBD2. Looked up from germline, CDR1 is GTSNPN and CDR2 is SVGIG (reference sequence). V shed 4 bases, J shed 6 bases, and the junction held 5 bases outside the gene matches. There are 13 residues in the CDR3.

The rearrangement joins TRBV4-1 to TRBJ1-1, with TRBD1 identical over 8 bases. Germline V lookup: CDR1 MGHRA, CDR2 YSYEKL. V dropped 2 bases and J dropped 3; count of bases not matched to a gene: 2. CDR3 length equals 14 residues. This CDR3 reads CASSQTGGDTEAFF. The DNA for the CDR3 is TGCGCCAGCAGCCAAACAGGGGGAGACACTGAAGCTTTCTTT.

The V gene is TRBV20-1, the J gene TRBJ2-3; no clear D gene. The CDR3 sequence is 12 residues long. V shed 0 bases and J shed 4 bases, with 5 bases lying between them. Germline V gene sequence: CDR1 DFQATT, CDR2 SNEGSKA (reference sequence). The CDR3 sequence is CSARDGPDTQYF. CDR3 sequence (DNA): TGCAGTGCTAGAGATGGACCAGATACGCAGTATTTT.

This chain uses TRBV11-2 with TRBJ2-1; 7 bases are a match to TRBD2. The CDR3 covers 16 residues. V was pared by 0 bases and J by 7 bases, with 9 bases of the junction left unmatched. The V gene's germline CDR1 is SGHAT and CDR2 FQNNGV. The CDR3 DNA sequence: TGTGCCAGCAGCTTAGATCTAGGACTAGAGTTAAATGAGCAGTTCTTC. This codes for CASSLDLGLELNEQFF.

Only a few counts were recorded for this clonotype. The rearrangement joins TRBV10-3 to TRBJ2-7; possibly TRBD1 or TRBD2 for D (5 bases each). The germline V and J ends were trimmed by 6 bases and 3 bases, with 15 bases remaining between them. Looked up from germline, CDR1 is ENHRY and CDR2 is SYGVKD. This CDR3 spans 14 amino acids. The CDR3: CAISGDGELYEQYF. The CDR3 DNA reads as TGTGCCATCAGCGGGGACGGAGAACTCTACGAGCAGTACTTC.

The genes are TRBV7-9 and TRBJ1-6; no definite D call. CDR3 size: 12 residues. Germline lookup yields CDR1 SEHNR and CDR2 FQNEAQ (reference sequence). Trimming cost V 6 bases and J 6 bases, with 6 bases left between them. CDR3 bases: TGTGCCAGCAGAGTGGCTAATTCACCCCTCCACTTT. Translating it yields CASRVANSPLHF.

The rearrangement uses TRBV3-1 and TRBJ2-2; 7 positions agree with TRBD2. There are 16 residues in the CDR3. V dropped 0 bases and J dropped 6; count of bases not matched to a gene: 7. In germline, CDR1 is LGHDT, CDR2 YNNKEL (reference sequence). The CDR3 sequence is CASSQDPRTSPGELFF. DNA of the CDR3: TGTGCCAGCAGCCAAGATCCAAGGACTAGTCCCGGGGAGCTGTTTTTT.

The rearrangement links TRBV12-3 or TRBV12-4 to TRBJ1-5; D might be TRBD1 (5 bases). CDR3 length equals 12 residues. The germline V and J ends were trimmed by 5 bases and 9 bases, with 11 bases remaining between them. The CDR3 protein is CASSLAGGPQHF. The DNA for the CDR3 is TGTGCCAGCAGTCTCGCCGGGGGGCCCCAGCATTTT.

In its sample, this clonotype was seen a few times. This rearrangement joins TRBV20-1 to TRBJ2-7; unclear D gene. The V gene lost 3 bases and the J gene lost 6 bases, with 3 bases spanning the gap. There are 9 residues in the CDR3. Looked up from germline, CDR1 is DFQATT and CDR2 is SNEGSKA (reference sequence). The CDR3 DNA reads as TGCAGTGCTAGTGGCGAGCAGTACTTC. Its translation: CSASGEQYF.

This clonotype was detected a few times. The chain carries TRBV12-3 or TRBV12-4 and TRBJ1-5; D gene unclear. CDR3 length equals 13 residues. The V end lost 2 bases, the J end lost 6 bases, and 8 bases lay between the germline ends. The CDR3 is CASSLPVGQPQHF. The DNA of the CDR3 is TGTGCCAGCAGTTTACCAGTCGGTCAGCCCCAGCATTTT.

This chain joins TRBV7-9 and TRBJ1-1; a possible D gene is TRBD1 (5 bases). Germline CDR1 reads SEHNR; CDR2 reads FQNEAQ (reference sequence). The CDR3 runs to 14 residues. V was pared by 1 base and J by 7 bases, with 13 bases between. The CDR3 sequence: CASSLGQRAFEAFF. CDR3 DNA: TGTGCCAGCAGCTTAGGACAGCGTGCCTTTGAAGCTTTCTTT.

In its sample, this clonotype was seen a few times. The rearrangement links TRBV20-1 to TRBJ2-3; 10 bases align to TRBD1. The CDR3 totals 15 residues. The V gene's germline CDR1 is DFQATT and CDR2 SNEGSKA (reference sequence). J gave up 2 bases and V 1 base, and 3 bases lay outside the gene matches. CDR3 sequence reads: CSARGGQGITDTQYF. The CDR3 coding sequence is TGCAGTGCTAGAGGGGGACAGGGGATCACAGATACGCAGTATTTT.

This clonotype has only a few counts. V gene TRBV11-2 combines with J gene TRBJ2-1, with D possibly TRBD1 on 5 matching bases. V was trimmed by 3 bases and J by 9 bases, leaving 12 bases between them. Germline CDR1 reads SGHAT; CDR2 reads FQNNGV. The CDR3 runs to 13 residues. This chain's CDR3 is CASSLVGTGEQFF. The CDR3 region has the DNA TGTGCCAGCAGCTTGGTAGGAACAGGTGAGCAGTTCTTC.

In its sample, this clonotype was seen a few times. This rearrangement joins TRBV4-2 to TRBJ2-7, with 9 positions matching TRBD2. Germline V gene lookup returns CDR1 LGHNA and CDR2 YNFKEQ. V shed 5 bases and J 4 bases; nucleotides not matched to a gene: 12. The CDR3 runs to 16 residues. The chain's CDR3 is CASSKLPGLAEYEQYF. CDR3 DNA sequence: TGTGCCAGCAGCAAACTCCCGGGACTAGCCGAATACGAGCAGTACTTC.